This T cell receptor beta chain was obtained from a study of shared clonotypes between healthy human individuals (dated by TCRdb to the early 2020s). Background on the whole study: A couple of women and a few men aged 18 to 49 years were included in the cohort. To estimate repertoire size and how much clonotype sharing occurs between individuals, the study deeply sequenced the blood TCR repertoires of about five healthy adults. To increase sequencing depth and limit assay-specific biases, TCR repertoire library preparation and sequencing were carried out by different laboratories using diverse techniques. Leukapheresis yielded between about 0.9 and 9.5 billion PBMCs per donor. For each donor, CD4 naive and CD4 memory were each given three plates, CD8 naive was given two plates, and CD8 memory was given one plate. Overall study outcomes, separate from this receptor: Pairwise subsampling led to the expectation that sequencing depth would affect the degree of clonotype sharing among donors. Across several donors, roughly 5.4% of naive CD4, around 3.3% of naive CD8, around 2.5% of memory CD4, and approximately 0.4% of memory CD8 clonotypes were shared. Incomplete sequencing was indicated by rarefaction of sorted-subset datasets, despite the large sequencing depth. Compared with non-shared clonotypes, the clonotypes found in all four sorted-subset donors had higher generation probabilities. Because the study included only a small number of donors, the genetic and exposure-history diversity represented was limited. Sampling was limited to blood, and TCR repertoires in tissue likely differ from TCR repertoires in blood. Naive subsets generally had larger estimated clonotype richness than memory subsets did.

In regard to this clone: The antigen it recognizes is unknown. Base qualities are not at hand, and no much larger clone is one base apart.

CDR1 SGDLS and CDR2 YYNGEE were looked up in the germline V gene. V drops 0 bases and J drops 6 bases, leaving 10 bases in between. Inclusive of the bounding cysteine and phenylalanine, the CDR3 is 14 residues long. Left in the record is the CDR3 DNA by itself, 42 bases read in frame from the first base. Using the deep immunoSEQ assay, TCR CDR3 regions were amplified from genomic DNA by multiplex PCR. Extracted genomic DNA from each cell subset was spread evenly across all wells of several immunoSEQ 96-well plates, with each plate serving as a replicate. For sorted subsets, 200 to 250 ng genomic DNA, equal to 30,000 or so T cell genomes, was loaded into each replicate PCR. Purified libraries were quantified with a Qubit 3.0 fluorometer, sized on a Bioanalyzer 2100, and re-quantified with the KAPA Library Quantification kit. A separate single-read 150-cycle Illumina NextSeq 550 flow cell was used to sequence each immunoSEQ 96-well plate. Concerning the study's data processing: Because the immunoSEQ output held only junctional sequences and lacked quality scores, the filtering could not match the filtering applied to full-length reads. Sequences were annotated with PyIR, a Python wrapper for IgBLAST v1.9, and V/J genes and CDR3 were assigned using IMGT germline references. Reads were filtered out if the reads had weak V/J assignments (E-value above 1e-6), no CDR3, stop codons, out-of-frame junctions, or ambiguous translated residues. V3J clonotypes were defined as sequences sharing the same inferred V gene, J gene, and CDR3 amino acid sequence. The percentage overlap between two repertoires was calculated by dividing the number of shared unique clonotypes by the size of the smaller repertoire. Repertoire richness was assessed with RTK rarefaction, the Chao1 estimator, and Recon v2.1 estimates of unobserved clonotypes. OLGA was used to compute generation probabilities for all TCRbeta clonotypes that the gDNA method yielded from four donors. Held by TCRdb, this immuneACCESS table contains in-frame sequences only and omits some clones. Under half of the omission traces to an unresolved V gene where checked; the cause of the rest is unknown. For V, J and clone size, that table is used; D and trimming come from the DNA. Present in this sample are hundreds of thousands of clones, around 92% of which were seen just once. In total, the top ten clones hold nearly 25% of the sample.

CD8 naive samples were CD45RO-negative cells positively selected for CCR7, giving a CD45RA+CCR7+ population that excluded TemRA cells. The donors were healthy, HIV-negative adults who had no recently reported acute infections or vaccinations. Every donor was a Caucasian adult living in Nashville, Tennessee, USA. Blood was obtained by leukapheresis, after which PBMCs were separated by Ficoll-Histopaque density gradient centrifugation and cryopreserved in liquid nitrogen vapor phase. Analytical flow cytometry was used to check the purity and quantity of each magnetically sorted T cell population. Genomic DNA was isolated from every sorted fraction and measured by UV absorbance on a Nanodrop 2000c.

Recombination joined TRBV9 with TRBJ2-1, and perhaps TRBD2 as D gene, on 6 matching bases. The sample taken for sequencing was naive CD8+ T cells sorted from blood. Per the publication, the cell subset or site label means: CD45RA+CCR7+. This clonotype was obtained from a man aged 30-40 years in good health. Read as DNA, the sequence is TGTGCCAGCAGCGTAGGGGGGGTTGGCAATGAGCAGTTCTTC. It translates to CASSVGGVGNEQFF.